This T cell receptor beta chain was captured by sequencing in a study of blood T cell repertoires in COVID-19. Study in general: Material from acute and convalescent COVID-19 was sourced from the United States, Italy and Spain. T cells, B-cell-depleted T cells, or PBMCs provided the cDNA or gDNA that served as material.

The germline CDR1 and CDR2 sequences are LNHDA and SQIVND (reference sequence). The CDR3 contains 12 residues. The J segment lost 8 bases and the V segment lost 5 bases, leaving 5 bases of the junction unmatched. Authors' analysis steps: Counts of nucleated cells, estimated from reference gene primer amplification, were obtained. The data were produced by immunoSEQ multiplex PCR, yet TCRdb's version contains in-frame clones alone and is incomplete. V and J calls and clone size are copied from that table; D and trimming were computed from the DNA. This repertoire shows under 65,000 clones, 75% to 90% found once; its top ten account for 1% to 1.5%. Only a few counts were recorded for this clone.

The chain uses TRBV19 and TRBJ1-2, with 7 bases identical to TRBD1. Sequences were obtained from peripheral blood. The receptor was isolated from a man aged 60 to 75 with acute or convalescent COVID-19. CDR3 region: CASSATGVGYTF. The DNA of the CDR3 is TGTGCCAGTAGTGCCACAGGGGTAGGCTACACCTTC.